Reported below is one T cell receptor beta chain. What it recognizes is unknown. The data stem from a study of PD-1 blockade in classical Hodgkin lymphoma. Findings and caveats of the study: Why repertoires differed is undefined; disease activity or prior therapy possibly contributed. Newly diagnosed patients reportedly trailed healthy donors in baseline TCR diversity. CD4+ but not CD8+ TCR diversity rose significantly by C4D1.

The CDR3 runs to 14 residues. V lost 5 bases to trimming and J lost 4 bases, with 14 bases between them. Germline V gene data show CDR1 as WSHSY and CDR2 as SAAADI. Repertoires were generated with immunoSEQ multiplex PCR, while TCRdb's copy carries only in-frame clones and drops some. The sample includes almost 20,000 clones, approximately 84% of them seen just once. Indicated time point: cycle 4 day 1 (C4D1), after 5 to 7 weeks of nivolumab. Patients all relapsed after autologous stem cell transplantation, and there was variation in brentuximab vedotin exposure. Magnetic depletion of non-target cells from thawed PBMCs yielded purified CD8+ T cells.

The sequencing used CD8+ T cells from blood, collected before the fourth cycle of nivolumab. V gene TRBV10-2 combines with J gene TRBJ1-2; TRBD1 might be the D (6 bases). This clonotype was obtained from a human donor with classical Hodgkin lymphoma. The CDR3 DNA sequence: TGCGCCAGCAGTCAACAGGGTCCCCTCTATGGCTACACCTTC. Its translation: CASSQQGPLYGYTF.